This T cell receptor (beta chain) was documented in a study of beta chain features in type 1 diabetes. Study-level results: Naive, central memory and Treg TCRB repertoires seemed to resemble each other more closely in patients than they did in healthy donors. Moderately but significantly shorter TCRB CDR3s were found in Type 1 diabetes patients in all four CD4+ subsets. VDJ junctions sequenced from type 1 diabetes patients showed fewer insertions and more deletions.

A single heparinised draw of about 100 mL on average was taken per donor. A CD45RO/CCR7/CD25/CD127/CD95/CD27 panel sorted naive, central memory, regulatory and stem cell-like memory CD4+ cells. All of the isolated RNA was reverse transcribed, so expressed TCRB transcripts were sequenced. The method was immunoSEQ multiplex PCR; TCRdb's version includes in-frame clones alone and lacks a portion of them. The profile shows hundreds of thousands of clones, about 12% of them singletons. Germline V gives CDR1 SNHLY, CDR2 FYNNEI. The CDR3 runs to 14 residues. V gave up 6 bases and J gave up 3 bases, with 14 bases separating them. Turning to this clone: Its target is unknown.

This sequence originates from a woman between 18 and 29 years old with type 1 diabetes. The specimen was naive CD4+ T cells from blood. V and J are TRBV2 and TRBJ2-5, with D uncertain. CDR3 DNA: TGTGCCAGCAGCCCAATAGACTGGGAAGAGACCCAGTACTTC. This codes for CASSPIDWEETQYF.